The 3 T cell receptor beta chains presented below share a single source sample, sequenced in a study of shared clonotypes between healthy human individuals. TCRdb keeps only in-frame clones here, not all; method: immunoSEQ multiplex PCR. The sample records millions of clones, over 85% being singletons. Material for sequencing was naive CD4+ T cells sorted from blood. Documented subset: CD45RA+ positively selected. Every receptor here comes from a man younger than 35 in good health.

The chain uses TRBV10-1 and TRBJ1-4, with 8 bases identical to TRBD1. The CDR3 extends over 12 amino acids. CDR1 WNHNN and CDR2 SYGVQD come from the germline V gene (reference sequence). V shed 4 bases, J shed 13 bases, and the junction held 5 bases outside the gene matches. The CDR3 protein is CASSVDRGVLFF. CDR3 bases: TGCGCCAGCAGTGTCGACAGGGGTGTACTGTTTTTT.

This chain uses TRBV6-6 with TRBJ2-1, with D tentatively TRBD1 or TRBD2 (5 bases each). Germline values: CDR1 MNHNY, CDR2 SVGAGI (reference sequence). V lost 6 bases and J lost 6, with 18 bases in between. The CDR3 length is 15 residues. CDR3 residues: CASRKGTARGNEQFF. Here the CDR3 DNA reads TGTGCCAGCAGAAAAGGGACCGCCCGTGGCAATGAGCAGTTCTTC.

This chain joins TRBV19 and TRBJ1-2, with unresolved D. CDR1 is LNHDA and CDR2 is SQIVND in the germline V gene (reference sequence). The CDR3 spans 15 residues. V lost 2 bases and J lost 0, with 10 bases in between. CDR3 sequence reads: CASSISWTANYGYTF. The CDR3, as DNA: TGTGCCAGTAGTATAAGCTGGACTGCTAACTATGGCTACACCTTC.